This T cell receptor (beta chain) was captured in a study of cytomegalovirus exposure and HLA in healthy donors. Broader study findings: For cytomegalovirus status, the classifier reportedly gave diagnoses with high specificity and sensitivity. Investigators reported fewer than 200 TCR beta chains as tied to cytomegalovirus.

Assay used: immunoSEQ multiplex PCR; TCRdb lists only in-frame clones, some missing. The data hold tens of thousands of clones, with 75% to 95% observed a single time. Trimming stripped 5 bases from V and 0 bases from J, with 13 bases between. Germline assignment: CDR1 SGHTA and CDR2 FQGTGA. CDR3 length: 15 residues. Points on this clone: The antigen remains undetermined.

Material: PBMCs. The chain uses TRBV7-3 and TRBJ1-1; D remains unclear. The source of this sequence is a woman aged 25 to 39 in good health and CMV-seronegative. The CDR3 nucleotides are TGTGCCAGCAGCCTAAAGGCCGGGATGAACACTGAAGCTTTCTTT. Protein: CASSLKAGMNTEAFF.